This T cell receptor beta chain was identified in a study of CD8 T cells in Susac syndrome. This clonotype was picked up one time. CDR1 is LGHDT and CDR2 is YNNKEL in the germline V gene (reference sequence). The V and J ends lost 6 bases and 5 bases, in that order; junction bases with no gene match: 5. The length of the CDR3 is 14 residues. An input of roughly 0.5 to 1 ug of RNA was subjected to reverse transcription using random hexamers. A multiplex approach, immunoSEQ multiplex PCR, amplified TCR beta CDR3 across 54 Vbeta and 13 Jbeta. TCRdb itself ran the immunoSEQ multiplex PCR reads through MiXCR, one entry per CDR3 protein. The data hold some 200,000 distinct CDR3 sequences, with just under 95% observed a single time. From blood CD8+ and CD4+ T cells, TCR beta sequences were generated. FACS enriched CD8+ TEMRA cells, while bulk CD8+ and CD4+ were negatively isolated.

This sequence joins TRBV3-1 and TRBJ2-1, with 9 positions matching TRBD2. Sequenced: CD4+ T cells from PBMCs. This sequence was found in a human donor in good health. The CDR3 loop reads CASRKLAGHNEQFF. The CDR3 DNA follows: TGTGCCAGCAGGAAACTAGCGGGCCACAATGAGCAGTTCTTC.